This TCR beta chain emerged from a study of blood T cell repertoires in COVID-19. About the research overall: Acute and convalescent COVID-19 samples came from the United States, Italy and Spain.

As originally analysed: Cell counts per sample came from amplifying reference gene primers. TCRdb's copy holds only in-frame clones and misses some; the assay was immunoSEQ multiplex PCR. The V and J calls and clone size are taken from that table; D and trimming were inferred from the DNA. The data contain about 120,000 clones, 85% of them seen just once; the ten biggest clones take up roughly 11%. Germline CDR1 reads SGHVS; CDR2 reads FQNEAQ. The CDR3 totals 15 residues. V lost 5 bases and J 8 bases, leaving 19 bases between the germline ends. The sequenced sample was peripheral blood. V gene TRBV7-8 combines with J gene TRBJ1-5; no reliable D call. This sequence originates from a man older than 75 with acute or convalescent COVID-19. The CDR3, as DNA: TGTGCCAGCAGCCCGCGGGGTTCGAATGGGGAGCCCCAGCATTTT. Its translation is CASSPRGSNGEPQHF.